At least ten counts were recorded for the clone carrying this T cell receptor beta chain. Its antigen is not known. The sample comes from a study of T cell repertoires in cytomegalovirus infection. Study-wide context: Public TCR beta signature analysis indicated the presence of both CMV infection and matching HLA type. Study observations and caveats: Dominant in the ex vivo response were TCR beta clonotypes restricted by HLA-C and specific for CMV. Summed public TCR beta family frequency identified CMV carriers bearing the relevant HLA.

One entry per CDR3 protein, called by TCRdb with MiXCR from the reads. The data contain approximately 500,000 distinct CDR3 sequences, around 11% of them seen just once; the ten biggest clones take up roughly a tenth. V dropped 0 bases and J dropped 5 bases, with 7 bases sitting between them. CDR3 length: 14 amino acids. Germline-derived CDR1 and CDR2 are SGHVS and FQNEAQ. V and J are TRBV7-8 and TRBJ2-2; no clear D. The sample taken for sequencing was PBMCs. The receptor comes from a human donor in good health (CMV status not recorded). Some clones in this sample may be carry-over from other donors' samples. The CDR3 coding sequence is TGTGCCAGCAGCTTAGCGCAATCTACCGGGGAGCTGTTTTTT. Residues: CASSLAQSTGELFF.